This TCR beta chain was recovered during a study of blood T cells in healthy people across ages (dated by TCRdb to 2014 to 2015). Describing the broader study: In model experiments, roughly one uniquely barcoded TCR beta cDNA molecule per two T cells was captured by template switching. The donors were split into four age groups: young (average about 16 years), middle-aged (roughly 39), aged (about 62) and long-lived (over 75). To track age-related changes in TCR beta repertoire diversity, the study relied on deep sequencing normalized with unique cDNA molecular identifiers. The study analyzed two additional independent replicas of 1 million unique cDNA reads from the same blood draw for two donors, one aged 18 to 30 and one aged 80 or older. To avoid experimental bias, donors of different ages were spread randomly across the sequencing lanes. The research as a whole found: Compared with the aged group, the long-lived group had more naive CD4+ T cells, fewer expanded clones and increased TCR diversity, suggesting age selection. Because donor CMV infection status was unknown, age-related changes in expanded clonotypes were potentially confounded. Observed TCR beta diversity per million T cells fell roughly linearly with age, and a significant reduction was already apparent by age around 40. There was a strong correlation between observed TCR beta diversity and the percentage of naive T cells measured by flow cytometry. Estimates of total diversity from one million sequenced T cells were regarded as lower bounds and underestimates. Since profiling was done on bulk unsorted PBMCs, naive and antigen-experienced compartments could not be conclusively compared.

Library preparation was by 5' RACE. TCRdb shows the sequencer as Illumina HiSeq 2500. A second roughly 6 to 11 cycle PCR used a sample-barcoded 5' primer and a J-beta primer mix. Each TCR beta cDNA molecule received a unique molecular identifier from a template-switch 5' adaptor carrying 12 random nucleotides. Each sample yielded at least 3 million CDR3-containing paired-end reads. All of the RNA was converted into first-strand cDNA using the Mint cDNA synthesis kit, with a TRBC-specific oligonucleotide serving as the primer. Following uracil-DNA glycosylase treatment, all cDNA underwent a first 18-cycle PCR with the universal primers M1SS and BC2_uni_R. The authors' pipeline ran thus. For normalization, 1 million high-quality reads, each with a distinct molecular identifier, were randomly selected from each sample. Instead of being binned into consensus sequences, reads with shared molecular identifiers were discarded. CDR3 identification, clonotype clustering and error correction used MiTCR with a Q25 quality threshold and the strictest error-elimination algorithm. A nonparametric unseen species model with Euler transformation was used to estimate lower-bound total TCR beta diversity. TCRdb reran the public reads through fastp at Q25 and MiXCR, keeping productive beta chains. Rows with one shared CDR3 protein collapse into an entry with the most common genes and DNA. The authors' filters were not applied to this entry. The sample table lists under 2 million distinct CDR3 sequences, around 36% of them with a count of one. Around 11% of the sample is taken by the ten largest.

This clonotype was seen a handful of times. Its antigen target is currently unknown. No base-level quality is on record; no much larger clone is a single base apart. The donors were 40 or so Caucasian individuals from Russia, aged 6 to 90 years, who were systemically healthy. Roughly 9 milliliters of peripheral blood were drawn from each donor into EDTA-treated Vacutainer tubes. Ficoll-Paque density-gradient centrifugation was used to isolate PBMCs, with at least 6 million per sample. Total RNA, at least 5.5 micrograms per sample, was extracted from PBMCs with Trizol reagent. For every donor, flow cytometry on a PBMC aliquot measured the percentage of naive CD45RAhigh/CD27high T cells. V and J are truncated by 3 bases and 5 bases respectively, leaving an intervening sequence of 17 bases. Its CDR3 holds 15 amino acids, cysteine through phenylalanine. Of the read, only the CDR3 DNA is kept; its 45 bases are in frame from base 1. The germline V gene (reference sequence) supplies CDR1 SEHNR and CDR2 FQNEAQ.

This receptor was taken from a woman between 25 and 40 years old in good health. Material: blood. The chain uses TRBV7-9 and TRBJ2-7, with a weak D call of TRBD1 (6 bases match). For the CDR3, the sequence is CASSLGAHGSDEQYF. The bases read TGTGCCAGCAGCTTGGGGGCCCACGGGTCTGACGAGCAGTACTTC.